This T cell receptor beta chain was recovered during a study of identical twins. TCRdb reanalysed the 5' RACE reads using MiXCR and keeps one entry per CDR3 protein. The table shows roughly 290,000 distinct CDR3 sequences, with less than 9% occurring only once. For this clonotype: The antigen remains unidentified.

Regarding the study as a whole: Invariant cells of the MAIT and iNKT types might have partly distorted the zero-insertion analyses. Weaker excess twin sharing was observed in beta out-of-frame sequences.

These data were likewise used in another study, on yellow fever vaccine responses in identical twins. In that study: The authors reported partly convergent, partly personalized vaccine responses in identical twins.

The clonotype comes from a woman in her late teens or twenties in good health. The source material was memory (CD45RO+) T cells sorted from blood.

CDR3 protein: CASSPRDSSYEQYV. CDR3 bases: TGTGCCAGCAGCCCCCGGGACAGTTCCTACGAGCAGTACGTC. The chain carries TRBV7-8 and TRBJ2-7, with 7 bases aligning to TRBD1. Germline CDR1 SGHVS, CDR2 FQNEAQ. This CDR3 comprises 14 residues. Trimming cost V 5 bases and J 1 base; bases outside gene matches: 5.